This TCR beta chain appears in the sequencing data of a study of OX40 agonist ivuxolimab in advanced cancers. Study context: Patients were given ivuxolimab, an antibody that agonizes OX40 (CD134). General study points: Averaged across samples, CD8+ T cells carried more expanded clones than CD4+ did. Expanded peripheral T cell antigen specificity was not determined. The study found among the lowest clonal expansion in partial responders at 0.1-3.0 mg/kg.

Worth noting for this clone: What it recognizes is unknown.

Between the trimmed V and J ends, which lost 4 bases and 3 bases, there was a span of 17 bases. The CDR3 loop spans 16 amino acids. The table came from immunoSEQ multiplex PCR; TCRdb's copy has only in-frame clones and leaves some out. Counted here are tens of thousands of clones, around 80% occurring once; the ten biggest clones make up 30% to 35%. The source of this sequence is an adult with an advanced solid tumor such as melanoma, head and neck, liver or kidney cancer. Sequences were derived from CD4+ or CD8+ T cells sorted from blood, sampled in a trial of the OX40 agonist ivuxolimab. The V call is TRBV23-1, the J call TRBJ2-3; D may be TRBD1 (5 bases). TRBV23-1 is an open reading frame whose function is uncertain. The DNA for the CDR3 is TGCGCCAGCAGTCCACTGACTGTTTACAGGACAGATACGCAGTATTTT. It specifies CASSPLTVYRTDTQYF.